A selection of T cell receptor beta chains follows, all from one sample in a study of blood T cell repertoires in COVID-19. Sequencing was performed with immunoSEQ multiplex PCR; in TCRdb, only in-frame clones are kept and a portion is missing. The sample contains approximately 140,000 clones, 87% of which appear only once. The sample was peripheral blood. The receptor set was obtained from a woman aged 55-70 years with active or convalescent COVID-19. CDR3s include the opening cysteine and the closing phenylalanine or tryptophan. A D gene is named only where the DNA matches it firmly. Size is omitted from some rows. Given values are once, few, many or a class for expanded clones.

V: TRBV5-6; size: .; D: TRBD1; J: TRBJ1-1; CDR3: CASSPGTVLWGDTEAFF; DNA: TGTGCCAGCAGCCCCGGGACAGTCCTCTGGGGGGACACTGAAGCTTTCTTT
V: TRBV10-3; size: .; D: TRBD1; J: TRBJ1-2; CDR3: CAITTDRGGGYTF; DNA: TGTGCCATCACCACAGACAGGGGTGGTGGCTACACCTTC
V: TRBV7-2; size: .; D: .; J: TRBJ2-2; CDR3: CASSPSPGTANTGELFF; DNA: TGTGCCAGCAGCCCATCACCCGGGACTGCCAACACCGGGGAGCTGTTTTTT
V: TRBV25-1; size: .; D: .; J: TRBJ2-7; CDR3: CASRFPEFPYEQYF; DNA: TGTGCCAGCAGGTTCCCGGAGTTCCCCTACGAGCAGTACTTC
V: TRBV12-5; size: .; D: TRBD2; J: TRBJ2-1; CDR3: CASGLVLAGGAVPYNEQFF; DNA: TGTGCTAGTGGTTTGGTACTAGCGGGGGGCGCGGTCCCCTACAATGAGCAGTTCTTC
V: TRBV7-2; size: .; D: .; J: TRBJ1-1; CDR3: CASSLAGQGTEAFF; DNA: TGTGCCAGCAGCTTAGCCGGCCAGGGAACTGAAGCTTTCTTT
V: TRBV5-8; size: .; D: .; J: TRBJ1-1; CDR3: CASSLARRRTRGTEAFF; DNA: TGTGCCAGCAGCTTGGCAAGGAGACGGACCAGAGGGACTGAAGCTTTCTTT
V: TRBV20-1; size: .; D: .; J: TRBJ2-7; CDR3: CSASGGLLHEQYF; DNA: TGCAGTGCTAGTGGAGGGCTTCTCCACGAGCAGTACTTC
V: TRBV7-2; size: .; D: .; J: TRBJ1-2; CDR3: CASSLFEEFYGYTF; DNA: TGTGCCAGCAGCTTATTCGAGGAATTTTATGGCTACACCTTC
V: TRBV30; size: .; D: .; J: TRBJ2-7; CDR3: CAWSIRGYEQYF; DNA: TGTGCCTGGAGTATAAGGGGCTACGAGCAGTACTTC
V: TRBV14; size: .; D: .; J: TRBJ2-3; CDR3: CASSHKTDWGRTDTQYF; DNA: TGTGCCAGCAGCCACAAGACCGATTGGGGGCGCACAGATACGCAGTATTTT
V: TRBV25-1; size: .; D: .; J: TRBJ2-5; CDR3: CASSEWNSYQETQYF; DNA: TGTGCCAGCAGTGAATGGAACAGCTACCAAGAGACCCAGTACTTC
V: TRBV30; size: .; D: TRBD2; J: TRBJ2-3; CDR3: CAWSAGLAVTDTQYF; DNA: TGTGCCTGGAGTGCGGGACTAGCGGTAACAGATACGCAGTATTTT
V: TRBV5-4; size: few; D: .; J: TRBJ1-4; CDR3: CASSLSKSTNEKLFF; DNA: TGTGCCAGCAGCTTGAGCAAATCAACTAATGAAAAACTGTTTTTT
V: TRBV7-9; size: .; D: .; J: TRBJ1-1; CDR3: CASSLDRVRTEAFF; DNA: TGTGCCAGCAGCTTAGACAGGGTCCGGACTGAAGCTTTCTTT
V: TRBV5-8; size: few; D: TRBD1; J: TRBJ1-4; CDR3: CASSLGTGNSGGREKLFF; DNA: TGTGCCAGCAGCTTGGGGACAGGGAACAGTGGTGGCCGTGAAAAACTGTTTTTT
V: TRBV4-3; size: .; D: .; J: TRBJ1-1; CDR3: CASSQVRGNTEAFF; DNA: TGCGCCAGCAGCCAAGTCCGAGGGAACACTGAAGCTTTCTTT
V: TRBV6-6; size: few; D: .; J: TRBJ1-5; CDR3: CASSYSTQVSNQPQHF; DNA: TGTGCCAGCAGTTACTCGACGCAGGTCAGCAATCAGCCCCAGCATTTT
V: TRBV4-1; size: once; D: .; J: TRBJ1-1; CDR3: CASSQERGGNEAFF; DNA: TGCGCCAGCAGCCAAGAGAGGGGGGGGAATGAAGCTTTCTTT
V: TRBV30; size: once; D: TRBD1; J: TRBJ1-5; CDR3: CAWSTTGDQPQHF; DNA: TGTGCCTGGAGTACTACAGGGGATCAGCCCCAGCATTTT
V: TRBV11-3; size: .; D: TRBD2; J: TRBJ2-2; CDR3: CASSREVSGELFF; DNA: TGTGCCAGCAGCCGGGAGGTCTCCGGGGAGCTGTTTTTT
V: TRBV2; size: .; D: .; J: TRBJ1-2; CDR3: CASTRDIYTF; DNA: TGTGCCAGCACCAGGGACATCTACACCTTC
V: TRBV12-3/TRBV12-4; size: .; D: .; J: TRBJ1-3; CDR3: CASSPSGGNTIYF; DNA: TGTGCCAGCAGTCCGAGCGGAGGAAACACCATATATTTT
V: TRBV27; size: .; D: TRBD1; J: TRBJ1-6; CDR3: CASSLDRVNSPLHF; DNA: TGTGCCAGCAGTTTGGACAGGGTTAATTCACCCCTCCACTTT
V: TRBV7-9; size: .; D: TRBD1; J: TRBJ2-2; CDR3: CASSTGTGAFRLAGELFF; DNA: TGTGCCAGCAGCACCGGGACAGGGGCTTTCAGACTGGCCGGGGAGCTGTTTTTT
V: TRBV19; size: .; D: TRBD2; J: TRBJ2-3; CDR3: CASTQASGGRTDTQYF; DNA: TGTGCCAGTACCCAAGCTAGCGGGGGGCGCACAGATACGCAGTATTTT
V: TRBV5-1; size: .; D: TRBD1; J: TRBJ1-2; CDR3: CASSLGNTGQAVGGYTF; DNA: TGCGCCAGCAGCTTGGGGAACACGGGACAGGCGGTAGGAGGCTACACCTTC
V: TRBV7-2; size: .; D: .; J: TRBJ2-7; CDR3: CASSLSWGQYEQYF; DNA: TGTGCCAGCAGCTTAAGTTGGGGGCAATACGAGCAGTACTTC
V: TRBV6-5; size: .; D: .; J: TRBJ2-7; CDR3: CASSYSRSRDEQYF; DNA: TGTGCCAGCAGTTACTCGAGGTCGAGGGACGAGCAGTACTTC
V: TRBV7-9; size: .; D: .; J: TRBJ1-5; CDR3: CASSSQGGNQPQHF; DNA: TGTGCCAGCAGCTCACAGGGCGGCAATCAGCCCCAGCATTTT
V: TRBV15; size: .; D: .; J: TRBJ2-2; CDR3: CATRLGRFPGELFF; DNA: TGTGCCACCAGGCTGGGCCGCTTTCCCGGGGAGCTGTTTTTT
V: TRBV5-6; size: .; D: TRBD1; J: TRBJ1-5; CDR3: CASSLLQGSNQPQHF; DNA: TGTGCCAGCAGCTTATTACAGGGGAGCAATCAGCCCCAGCATTTT
V: TRBV10-2; size: once; D: TRBD1; J: TRBJ2-7; CDR3: CASKGQGAGEQYF; DNA: TGCGCCAGCAAAGGACAGGGGGCGGGGGAGCAGTACTTC
V: TRBV28; size: .; D: .; J: TRBJ1-1; CDR3: CASLGAGLGDTEAFF; DNA: TGTGCCAGCCTTGGGGCCGGGCTAGGGGACACTGAAGCTTTCTTT
V: TRBV19; size: .; D: TRBD1; J: TRBJ1-2; CDR3: CASSRGQGSGYTF; DNA: TGTGCCAGTAGTCGTGGACAGGGCAGCGGCTACACCTTC
V: TRBV27; size: .; D: .; J: TRBJ1-2; CDR3: CASSLGLGGYGYTF; DNA: TGTGCCAGCAGTTTAGGCCTCGGGGGCTATGGCTACACCTTC
V: TRBV7-2; size: once; D: TRBD2; J: TRBJ2-7; CDR3: CASSPPGLATDEQYF; DNA: TGTGCCAGCAGCCCCCCCGGACTAGCGACCGACGAGCAGTACTTC
V: TRBV7-8; size: .; D: .; J: TRBJ1-5; CDR3: CASSLASRGGNQPQHF; DNA: TGTGCCAGCAGCTTAGCGTCAAGGGGCGGCAATCAGCCCCAGCATTTT
V: TRBV6-2/TRBV6-3; size: .; D: TRBD1; J: TRBJ1-2; CDR3: CASSYPADRSLYGYTF; DNA: TGTGCCAGCAGTTACCCGGCGGACAGGTCCCTCTATGGCTACACCTTC
V: TRBV5-4; size: .; D: TRBD1; J: TRBJ2-7; CDR3: CASSLIGQGYEQYF; DNA: TGTGCCAGCAGCTTGATAGGACAGGGCTACGAGCAGTACTTC
V: TRBV18; size: once; D: .; J: TRBJ2-7; CDR3: CASSPPGLDEQYF; DNA: TGTGCCAGCTCACCACCGGGACTCGACGAGCAGTACTTC
V: TRBV7-9; size: .; D: .; J: TRBJ2-7; CDR3: CASSFEGHDEQYF; DNA: TGTGCCAGCAGCTTCGAGGGTCACGACGAGCAGTACTTC